These 11 T cell receptor beta chains were all obtained from the same sample, sequenced in a study of CXCR3-negative and CXCR3-positive naive CD8 T cells. Researchers prepared the TRB cDNA libraries using 5' RACE with UMI labels. TCRdb reanalyzed the 5' RACE reads, giving one entry per CDR3 protein sequence and no DNA. The repertoire shows tens of thousands of distinct CDR3 sequences; the top ten hold roughly 1.1%. The sequencing sample was made of naive CXCR3- CD8+ T cells from blood. The subset denotes: CD45RO-CCR7+CD27+CD95- naive CD8+ T cells lacking CXCR3 (TNR3-). Receptors originate from a human donor in good health. Some clones in this sample may be carry-over from other donors' samples.

The V gene is TRBV20-1, the J gene TRBJ1-5. The CDR3 consists of 14 residues. Germline V gene data show CDR1 as DFQATT and CDR2 as SNEGSKA (reference sequence). CDR3: CSARDLTGDQPQHF.

J is TRBJ2-7 and V is TRBV14; the TRBD1 assignment by TCRdb is unverifiable without DNA. There are 14 residues in the CDR3. Germline V gene sequence: CDR1 SGHDN, CDR2 FVKESK. This CDR3 is CASSQAGTGYEQYF.

V is TRBV21-1 and J is TRBJ2-4; without DNA, the TCRdb call of TRBD2 cannot be checked. TRBV21-1 is termed a pseudogene. The CDR3 runs to 19 residues. CDR3 sequence: CASSRHWTSGRIAKNIQYF.

This chain connects TRBV5-5 to TRBJ2-4; checking the TCRdb D call of TRBD2 is not possible without DNA. This CDR3 is 17 amino acids long. Germline V gives CDR1 SGHKS, CDR2 YYEKEE (reference sequence). The CDR3: CASSPLPGVVALDIQYF. Together with reference TRBV5-5 and TRBJ2-4, the CDR3 gives the full variable domain: DAGVTQSPTHLIKTRGQQVTLRCSPISGHKSVSWYQQVLGQGPQFIFQYYEKEERGRGNFPDRFSARQFPNYSSELNVNALLLGDSALYLCASSPLPGVVALDIQYFGAGTRLSVL.

The chain joins TRBV11-2 to TRBJ2-7. Per germline, CDR1 SGHAT and CDR2 FQNNGV. This CDR3 comprises 14 residues. Here the CDR3 reads CASSFEGIGYEQYF.

This chain uses TRBV29-1 with TRBJ2-7; TCRdb proposes TRBD1, but this gene call is untestable without DNA. Germline V lookup: CDR1 SQVTM, CDR2 ANQGSEA. The length of the CDR3 is 15 residues. This chain's CDR3 is CSVEPDRGTDYEQYF.

This chain links TRBV12-3 or TRBV12-4 with TRBJ2-5; TCRdb designates TRBD1, a call that cannot be tested without DNA. CDR3 length: 13 residues. CDR3 residues: CASSPLPQETQYF.

The gene calls are TRBV5-5 and TRBJ2-7; TCRdb indicates TRBD1, and absent DNA this call remains unverified. The CDR3 spans 14 residues. The germline gives CDR1 SGHKS, CDR2 YYEKEE (reference sequence). CDR3: CASSPDRVWYEQYF.

The J gene is TRBJ2-7, the V gene TRBV7-9; TCRdb designates TRBD1, a call that cannot be tested without DNA. CDR1 and CDR2 (germline): SEHNR, FQNEAQ (reference sequence). The CDR3 contains 14 residues. The CDR3 reads CASSWDGEVDEQYF.

The chain has TRBV27 and TRBJ1-5; TCRdb indicates TRBD1, and absent DNA this call remains unverified. Looked up from germline, CDR1 is MNHEY and CDR2 is SMNVEV (reference sequence). The CDR3 contains 14 residues. This chain's CDR3 is CASRTGYGNQPQHF.

This rearrangement joins TRBV21-1 to TRBJ2-1. TRBV21-1 is a documented pseudogene. The CDR3 contains 11 residues. CDR3 amino acids: CASIPYNEQFF.